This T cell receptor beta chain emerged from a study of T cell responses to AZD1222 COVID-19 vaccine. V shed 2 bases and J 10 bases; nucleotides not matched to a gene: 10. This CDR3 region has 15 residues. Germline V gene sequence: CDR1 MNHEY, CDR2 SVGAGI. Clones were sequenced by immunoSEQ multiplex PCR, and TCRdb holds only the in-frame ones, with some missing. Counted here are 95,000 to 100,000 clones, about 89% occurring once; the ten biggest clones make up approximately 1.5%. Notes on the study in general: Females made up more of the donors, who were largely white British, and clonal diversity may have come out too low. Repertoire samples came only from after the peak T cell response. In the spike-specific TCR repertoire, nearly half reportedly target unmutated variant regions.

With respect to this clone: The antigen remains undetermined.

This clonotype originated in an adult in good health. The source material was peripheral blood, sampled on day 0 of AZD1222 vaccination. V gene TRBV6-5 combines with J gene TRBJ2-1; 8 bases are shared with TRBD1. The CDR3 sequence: CASSYLTGDIGEQFF. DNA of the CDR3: TGTGCCAGCAGTTACCTGACAGGGGACATTGGGGAGCAGTTCTTC.